A selection of T cell receptor beta chains follows, all from one sample in a study of T-cell reconstitution after alpha-beta-depleted transplantation in children. TCRdb re-called the PCR reads with MiXCR, one entry per CDR3 protein. The table records approximately 230,000 distinct CDR3 sequences, 20% to 30% of them present only once. The specimen comprised PBMCs, mostly from graft donor cells, sampled 360 days after TCRalphabeta/CD19-depleted stem cell transplant. The receptors shown here come from a female patient aged 2 to 10 who had a stem cell transplant for congenital amegakaryocytic thrombocytopenia, so the T cells may come from the graft donor. CDR3s include the opening cysteine and the closing phenylalanine or tryptophan. A D gene is named only where the DNA matches it firmly. Clone size is stated in some rows and not others, as once, few, many or a class when expanded.

v_call	j_call	clone_size	d_call	cdr3_aa	cdr3_nt
TRBV20-1	TRBJ2-5	-	-	CSAGDSRRGETQYF	TGCAGTGCTGGGGACTCTAGACGTGGGGAGACCCAGTACTTC
TRBV28	TRBJ2-3	few	-	CASSSRGQGGPDTQYF	TGTGCCAGCAGTTCCCGGGGTCAGGGGGGCCCGGATACGCAGTATTTT
TRBV7-9	TRBJ1-1	once	TRBD1	CASSLDRGRYPTEAFF	TGTGCCAGCAGCCTGGACAGGGGACGATACCCCACTGAAGCTTTCTTT
TRBV4-2	TRBJ2-3	-	TRBD2	CASSQEAPSGGSAPDTQYF	TGTGCCAGCAGCCAAGAAGCGCCTAGCGGGGGGAGTGCACCAGATACGCAGTATTTT
TRBV4-2	TRBJ2-6	few	TRBD1	CASSHGTGRGVLTF	TGTGCCAGCAGCCATGGGACAGGGCGAGGCGTCCTGACTTTC
TRBV2	TRBJ2-7	once	-	CASRQRLSYEQYF	TGTGCCAGCCGCCAACGGCTCTCCTACGAGCAGTACTTC
TRBV20-1	TRBJ2-7	few	TRBD2	CSASGGDYEQYF	TGCAGTGCTTCCGGGGGGGACTACGAGCAGTACTTC
TRBV12-3/TRBV12-4	TRBJ2-5	-	-	CASNNRALETQYF	TGTGCCAGCAACAACAGGGCGCTGGAGACCCAGTACTTC
TRBV5-5	TRBJ1-2	-	-	CASSLWGSNYGYTF	TGTGCCAGCAGCTTGTGGGGGTCTAACTATGGCTACACCTTC
TRBV6-5	TRBJ1-4	few	-	CASSSRQASTNEKLFF	TGTGCCAGCAGTTCACGACAGGCATCAACTAATGAAAAACTGTTTTTT
TRBV3-1	TRBJ2-1	many	-	CASSQDPSSNEQFF	TGTGCCAGCAGCCAAGACCCCTCTAGCAATGAGCAGTTCTTC
TRBV7-2	TRBJ2-2	-	-	CASSYGTANTGELFF	TGTGCCAGCAGTTACGGGACGGCGAACACCGGGGAGCTGTTTTTT
TRBV6-2/TRBV6-3	TRBJ2-1	-	TRBD2	CASSYDPSGRIVQDNEQFF	TGTGCCAGCAGTTACGATCCTAGCGGGAGAATCGTTCAGGACAATGAGCAGTTCTTC
TRBV6-5	TRBJ1-1	-	-	CASSPTPGTEAFF	TGTGCCAGCAGCCCGACGCCCGGGACAGAAGCTTTCTTT
TRBV15	TRBJ2-3	once	-	CATSRRLTGRGTDTQYF	TGTGCCACCAGCCGACGTCTGACCGGACGGGGCACAGATACGCAGTATTTT